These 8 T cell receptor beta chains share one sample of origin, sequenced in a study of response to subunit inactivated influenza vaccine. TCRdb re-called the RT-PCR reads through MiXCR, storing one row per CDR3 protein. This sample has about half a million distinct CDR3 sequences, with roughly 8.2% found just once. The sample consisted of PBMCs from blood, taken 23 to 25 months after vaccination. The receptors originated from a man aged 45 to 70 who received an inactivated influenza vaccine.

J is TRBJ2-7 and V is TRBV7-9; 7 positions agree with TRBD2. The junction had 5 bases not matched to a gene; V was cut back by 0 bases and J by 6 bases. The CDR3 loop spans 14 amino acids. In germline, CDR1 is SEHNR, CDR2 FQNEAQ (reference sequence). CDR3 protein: CASSLAAGVGEQYF. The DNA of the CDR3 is TGTGCCAGCAGCTTAGCGGCGGGGGTCGGCGAGCAGTACTTC.

The CDR3, as DNA: TGTGCCAGCAGCCAAGAAAAGACTAGCGGGGGGGGTAAAGAGACCCAGTACTTC. Encoded protein: CASSQEKTSGGGKETQYF. The rearrangement joins TRBV4-2 to TRBJ2-5; 14 bases agree with TRBD2. CDR1 is LGHNA, CDR2 YNFKEQ, per germline. Trimming at V came to 0 bases and at J to 3 bases, leaving 6 bases not matched to a gene. The CDR3 extends over 18 amino acids.

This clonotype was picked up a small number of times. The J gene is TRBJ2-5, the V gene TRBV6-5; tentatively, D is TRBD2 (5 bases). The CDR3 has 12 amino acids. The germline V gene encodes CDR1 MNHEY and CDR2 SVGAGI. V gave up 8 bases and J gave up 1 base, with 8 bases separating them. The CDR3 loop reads CASRGFQETQYF. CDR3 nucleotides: TGTGCCAGCCGGGGATTCCAAGAGACCCAGTACTTC.

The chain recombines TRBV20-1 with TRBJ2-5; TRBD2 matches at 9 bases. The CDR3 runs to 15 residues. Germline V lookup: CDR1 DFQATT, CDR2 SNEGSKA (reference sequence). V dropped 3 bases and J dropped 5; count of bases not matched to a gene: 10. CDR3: CSARGALAGRETQYF. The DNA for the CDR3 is TGCAGTGCTAGGGGGGCTCTAGCGGGACGGGAGACCCAGTACTTC.

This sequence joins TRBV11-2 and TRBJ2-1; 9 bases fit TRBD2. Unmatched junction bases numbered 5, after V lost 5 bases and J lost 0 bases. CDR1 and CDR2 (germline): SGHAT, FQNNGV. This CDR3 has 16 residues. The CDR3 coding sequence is TGTGCCAGCAGCCTCCTGACTAGCGGCTCCTACAATGAGCAGTTCTTC. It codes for CASSLLTSGSYNEQFF.

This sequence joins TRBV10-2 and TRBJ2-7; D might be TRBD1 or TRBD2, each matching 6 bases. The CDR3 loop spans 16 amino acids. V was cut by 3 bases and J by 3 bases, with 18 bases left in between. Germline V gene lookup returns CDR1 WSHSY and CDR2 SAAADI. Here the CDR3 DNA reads TGCGCCAGCAGTGAAGGCCCGGGGGCGATAAGCTACGAGCAGTACTTC. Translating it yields CASSEGPGAISYEQYF.

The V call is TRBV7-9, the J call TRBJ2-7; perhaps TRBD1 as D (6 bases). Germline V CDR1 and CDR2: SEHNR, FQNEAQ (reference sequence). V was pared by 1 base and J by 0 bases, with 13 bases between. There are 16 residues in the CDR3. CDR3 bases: TGTGCCAGCAGCTTAGGAGTACGGGACAACTCCTACGAGCAGTACTTC. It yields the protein CASSLGVRDNSYEQYF.

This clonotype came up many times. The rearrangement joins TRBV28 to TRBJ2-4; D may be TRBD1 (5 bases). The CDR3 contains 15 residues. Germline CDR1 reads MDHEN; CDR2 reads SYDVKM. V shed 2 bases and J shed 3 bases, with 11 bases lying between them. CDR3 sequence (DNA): TGTGCCAGCAGTTTACAGGGCCGACACAAAAACATTCAGTACTTC. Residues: CASSLQGRHKNIQYF.